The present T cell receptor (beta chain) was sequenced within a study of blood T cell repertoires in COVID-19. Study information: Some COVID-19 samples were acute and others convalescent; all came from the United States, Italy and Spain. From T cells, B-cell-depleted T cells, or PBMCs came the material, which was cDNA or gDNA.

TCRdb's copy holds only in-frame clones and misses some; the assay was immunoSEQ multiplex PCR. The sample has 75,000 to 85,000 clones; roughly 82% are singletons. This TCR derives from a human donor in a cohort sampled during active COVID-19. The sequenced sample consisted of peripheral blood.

The DNA for the CDR3 is TGTGCCAGCGGGGCCTCCTACAATGAGCAGTTCTTC. It is translated as CASGASYNEQFF. The J gene is TRBJ2-1, the V gene TRBV7-9; D is perhaps TRBD1 (5 bases). The germline V and J ends were trimmed by 8 bases and 0 bases, with 5 bases remaining between them. CDR3 length: 12 amino acids. Germline V gene sequence: CDR1 SEHNR, CDR2 FQNEAQ (reference sequence).